Described below is a single TCR beta chain sequence and its context. No antigen is known for it. Libraries were prepared by immunoSEQ multiplex PCR; TCRdb keeps only in-frame clonotypes and omits some of them. This sample has roughly 220,000 clones, with 65% to 85% found just once. These data come from a study of cytomegalovirus exposure and HLA in healthy donors. The donors belonged to the roughly 110-subject validation cohort, separate from the approximately 670-subject first cohort. Study-level points and caveats: Researchers counted roughly 150 TCR beta chains as cytomegalovirus-associated. CMV antigen specificity of a few CMV-associated chains was confirmed in vitro.

The germline gives CDR1 SNHLY, CDR2 FYNNEI. The CDR3 spans 15 residues. J was trimmed by 7 bases and V by 10 bases; bases with no gene match: 14. The V and J genes are TRBV2 and TRBJ2-1; 9 bases are a match to TRBD2. This TCR was sampled from a woman aged 25 to 45 in good health and CMV-seropositive. The source material was PBMCs. CDR3 in amino acids: CAIISQREASNEQFF. Here the CDR3 DNA reads TGTGCCATCATATCCCAGCGGGAGGCAAGTAATGAGCAGTTCTTC.